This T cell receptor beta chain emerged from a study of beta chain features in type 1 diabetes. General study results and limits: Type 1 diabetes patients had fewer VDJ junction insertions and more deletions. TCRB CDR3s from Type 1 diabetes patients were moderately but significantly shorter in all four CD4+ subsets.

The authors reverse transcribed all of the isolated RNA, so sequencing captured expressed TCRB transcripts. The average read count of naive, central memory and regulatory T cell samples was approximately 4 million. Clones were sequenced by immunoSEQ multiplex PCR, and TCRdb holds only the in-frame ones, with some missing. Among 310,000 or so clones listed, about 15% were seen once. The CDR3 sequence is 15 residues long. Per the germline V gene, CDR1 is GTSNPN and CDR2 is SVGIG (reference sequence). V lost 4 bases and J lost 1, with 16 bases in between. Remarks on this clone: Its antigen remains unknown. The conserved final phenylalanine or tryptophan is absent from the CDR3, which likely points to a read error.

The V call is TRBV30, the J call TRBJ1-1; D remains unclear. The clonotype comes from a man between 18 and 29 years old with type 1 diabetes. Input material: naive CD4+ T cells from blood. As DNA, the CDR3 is TGTGCCTGGAATACTGACGCGGGAAAGAACACTGAAGCTTTCCTT. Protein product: CAWNTDAGKNTEAFL.